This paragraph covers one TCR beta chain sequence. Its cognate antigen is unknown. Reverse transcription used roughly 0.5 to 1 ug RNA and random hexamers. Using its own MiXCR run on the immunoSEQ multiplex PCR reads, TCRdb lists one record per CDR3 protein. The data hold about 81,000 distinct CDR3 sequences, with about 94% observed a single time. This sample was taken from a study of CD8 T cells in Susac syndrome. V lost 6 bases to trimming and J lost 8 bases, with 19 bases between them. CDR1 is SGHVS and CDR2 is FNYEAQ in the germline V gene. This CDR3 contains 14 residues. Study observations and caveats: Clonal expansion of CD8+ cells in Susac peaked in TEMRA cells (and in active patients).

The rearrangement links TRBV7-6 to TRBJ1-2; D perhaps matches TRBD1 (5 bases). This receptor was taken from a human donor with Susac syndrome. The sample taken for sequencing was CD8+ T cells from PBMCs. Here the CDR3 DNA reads TGTGCCAGCAGTAACATAGAGGGGAATCAAGGCTACACCTTC. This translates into CASSNIEGNQGYTF.